The 10 T cell receptor beta chains in this list originate from one sample, sequenced in a study of control samples from healthy donors and cancer patients. Clones were read by immunoSEQ multiplex PCR, and TCRdb kept only the in-frame ones, dropping some. The sample carries approximately 150,000 clones, 95% to 96% recorded once. Sequencing was carried out using blood. These receptors were taken from a woman younger than 45 in good health.

The rearrangement joins TRBV15 to TRBJ2-1; no clear D. The germline gives CDR1 LNHNV, CDR2 YYDKDF (reference sequence). CDR3 size: 13 residues. V lost 0 bases and J lost 2, with 2 bases in between. The DNA for the CDR3 is TGTGCCACCAGCAGAGAAACCTACAATGAGCAGTTCTTC. Protein: CATSRETYNEQFF. The full variable domain, rest sourced from reference TRBV15 and TRBJ2-1, is DAMVIQNPRYQVTQFGKPVTLSCSQTLNHNVMYWYQQKSSQAPKLLFHYYDKDFNNEADTPDNFQSRRPNTSFCFLDIRSPGLGDTAMYLCATSRETYNEQFFGPGTRLTVL.

The gene calls are TRBV4-1 and TRBJ2-1; TRBD2 matches at 13 bases. Per the germline V gene, CDR1 is MGHRA and CDR2 is YSYEKL. The CDR3 contains 13 residues. J was trimmed by 7 bases and V by 11 bases; bases with no gene match: 5. DNA for the CDR3: TGCGCCGGCGGGACTAGCGGGACGAATGAGCAGTTCTTC. Its protein product is CAGGTSGTNEQFF.

The chain joins TRBV6-5 to TRBJ2-2; unclear D gene. Per germline, CDR1 MNHEY and CDR2 SVGAGI. Between the trimmed V and J ends, which lost 4 bases and 5 bases, there was a span of 5 bases. This CDR3 region has 12 residues. DNA for the CDR3: TGTGCCAGCAGTTCCACGACCGGGGAGCTGTTTTTT. Its protein is CASSSTTGELFF.

This clone was detected once. The chain employs TRBV10-3 and TRBJ1-2; maybe TRBD1 (5 bases). V was shortened by 4 bases and J by 5 bases, with 17 bases between the two germline ends. The CDR3 contains 15 residues. The germline gives CDR1 ENHRY, CDR2 SYGVKD. CDR3 region: CAISGTGAGSYGYTF. CDR3 bases: TGTGCCATCAGTGGTACCGGGGCAGGTAGTTATGGCTACACCTTC.

The rearrangement links TRBV11-2 to TRBJ1-1; the D gene is possibly TRBD1 (5 bases). This CDR3 has 13 residues. Between the trimmed V and J ends, which lost 7 bases and 1 base, there was a span of 10 bases. The germline CDR1 and CDR2 sequences are SGHAT and FQNNGV. In nucleotides, the CDR3 is TGTGCCAGCACCCGACAGCCGAACACTGAAGCTTTCTTT. Its translation is CASTRQPNTEAFF.

CDR3 protein: CASVEGPNTGELFF. Written as DNA, the CDR3 is TGTGCCAGCGTCGAAGGGCCGAACACCGGGGAGCTGTTTTTT. The chain carries TRBV5-6 and TRBJ2-2, with D unclear. V was cut by 7 bases and J by 0 bases, with 10 bases left in between. The CDR3 covers 14 residues. Germline V gene data show CDR1 as SGHDT and CDR2 as YYEEEE. The full variable domain, with the rest looked up from reference TRBV5-6 and TRBJ2-2, is DAGVTQSPTHLIKTRGQQVTLRCSPKSGHDTVSWYQQALGQGPQFIFQYYEEEERQRGNFPDRFSGHQFPNYSSELNVNALLLGDSALYLCASVEGPNTGELFFGEGSRLTVL.

V usage is TRBV5-6 and J usage is TRBJ2-2; D call uncertain. Germline V CDR1 and CDR2: SGHDT, YYEEEE. V was cut by 0 bases and J by 7 bases, with 7 bases left in between. The CDR3 covers 13 residues. This chain's CDR3 is CASSLESGGELFF. As DNA, the CDR3 is TGTGCCAGCAGCTTGGAGTCGGGCGGGGAGCTGTTTTTT.

This rearrangement joins TRBV18 to TRBJ1-1; 8 nucleotides match TRBD1. The germline gives CDR1 KGHSH, CDR2 LQKENI. The CDR3 totals 15 residues. Trimming at V came to 4 bases and at J to 3 bases, leaving 7 bases not matched to a gene. Written as DNA, the CDR3 is TGTGCCAGCTCACTGGACAGGGATGTGTACACTGAAGCTTTCTTT. Amino acid sequence: CASSLDRDVYTEAFF.

The V and J genes are TRBV4-2 and TRBJ2-1; D may be TRBD1 or TRBD2 (6 bases each). This CDR3 region has 17 residues. From germline, CDR1 is LGHNA and CDR2 YNFKEQ. V dropped 1 base and J dropped 8 bases, with 21 bases sitting between them. CDR3 nucleotides: TGTGCCAGCAGCCAAGGGACTGGGAACACAAGGGGGGATGAGCAGTTCTTC. As protein: CASSQGTGNTRGDEQFF.

CDR3 sequence: CAISEPNGGTDTQYF. Written as DNA, the CDR3 is TGTGCCATCAGTGAGCCTAATGGGGGCACAGATACGCAGTATTTT. V and J are TRBV10-3 and TRBJ2-3, with D unclear. This CDR3 is built from 15 residues. Germline CDR1 ENHRY, CDR2 SYGVKD. V lost 2 bases, J lost 1 base, and 10 bases lay in between.